What follows are 22 T cell receptor beta chains derived from one specimen sequenced in a study of blood T cell repertoires in COVID-19. Sequencing was performed with immunoSEQ multiplex PCR; in TCRdb, only in-frame clones are kept and a portion is missing. Of over 250,000 clones in the sample, around 89% are singletons; the top ten hold under 3%. The sequenced material came from PBMCs or T cells enriched from blood (not recorded which). The receptors come from a woman aged 18-29 years who had recovered from COVID-19.

J is TRBJ1-2 and V is TRBV3-1 (or the pseudogene TRBV3-2); 11 nucleotides agree with TRBD1. V shed 5 bases and J 6 bases; nucleotides not matched to a gene: 5. The CDR3 totals 14 residues. CDR1 is LGHDT, CDR2 YNNKEL, per germline (reference sequence). The CDR3 is CASSAGQGVHGYTF. The CDR3 DNA reads TGTGCCAGCAGCGCGGGACAGGGGGTCCATGGCTACACCTTC.

With respect to this clone: An end of the junction does not agree with germline; a read error may underlie this. J is TRBJ2-5 and V is TRBV10-2; D might be TRBD1 (6 bases). This CDR3 contains 13 residues. CDR1 and CDR2 (germline): WSHSY, SAAADI. The CDR3 here is CASSRTDHETQYF. The DNA of the CDR3 is TGCGCCAGCAGTCGGACAGACCATGAGACCCAGTACTTC.

A few counts support this clone. The chain uses TRBV5-1 and TRBJ2-7; unclear D gene. Trimming removed 4 bases from V and 2 bases from J, with 10 bases in between. Germline CDR1 and CDR2: SGHRS and YFSETQ. This CDR3 has 13 amino acids. The DNA of the CDR3 is TGCGCCAGCAGCCTGCCGCTAGCCTACGAGCAGTACTTC. Protein: CASSLPLAYEQYF. The whole variable domain, remainder taken from reference TRBV5-1 and TRBJ2-7, is KAGVTQTPRYLIKTRGQQVTLSCSPISGHRSVSWYQQTPGQGLQFLFEYFSETQRNKGNFPGRFSGRQFSNSRSEMNVSTLELGDSALYLCASSLPLAYEQYFGPGTRLTVT.

This chain uses TRBV5-4 with TRBJ2-2; 8 bases fit TRBD2. Germline CDR1 reads SGHNT; CDR2 reads YYREEE (reference sequence). The ends lost 0 bases at V and 7 bases at J; junction bases unmatched: 8. There are 16 residues in the CDR3. CDR3 in amino acids: CASSLAGRGAVGELFF. The CDR3, as DNA: TGTGCCAGCAGCTTGGCCGGGCGGGGGGCCGTCGGGGAGCTGTTTTTT. The full variable domain, its missing parts supplied by reference TRBV5-4 and TRBJ2-2, is ETGVTQSPTHLIKTRGQQVTLRCSSQSGHNTVSWYQQALGQGPQFIFQYYREEENGRGNFPPRFSGLQFPNYSSELNVNALELDDSALYLCASSLAGRGAVGELFFGEGSRLTVL.

The chain uses TRBV28 and TRBJ1-3, with D maybe TRBD1 (5 bases). The CDR3 spans 16 residues. V lost 4 bases, J lost 0 bases, and 13 bases lay in between. Germline CDR1 MDHEN, CDR2 SYDVKM. In DNA, the CDR3 is TGTGCCAGCAGTTCGAGCGACAGAAGCTCTGGAAACACCATATATTTT. Its protein product is CASSSSDRSSGNTIYF.

The CDR3 loop is CASSQEGAGVETQYF. CDR3 in DNA: TGCGCCAGCAGCCAAGAAGGAGCGGGGGTGGAGACCCAGTACTTC. V usage is TRBV4-1 and J usage is TRBJ2-5; TRBD2 matches at 8 bases. The CDR3 has 15 residues. Germline V gene data show CDR1 as MGHRA and CDR2 as YSYEKL. The trim removed 0 bases at V and 5 bases at J, leaving 5 bases unmatched.

The rearrangement joins TRBV7-9 to TRBJ2-3; possible D gene TRBD2, 6 bases. The CDR3 runs to 17 residues. The germline CDR1 and CDR2 sequences are SEHNR and FQNEAQ (reference sequence). V was clipped by 0 bases and J by 2 bases, with 15 bases between them. Written as DNA, the CDR3 is TGTGCCAGCAGCTTAGCGCGCGGGACCCCGGCCACAGATACGCAGTATTTT. This gives the protein CASSLARGTPATDTQYF.

The chain carries TRBV9 and TRBJ2-1; TRBD1 matches at 7 bases. The germline V gene has CDR1 SGDLS and CDR2 YYNGEE. This CDR3 region has 15 residues. V was clipped by 4 bases and J by 0 bases; unmatched bases: 4. CDR3 sequence reads: CASSTQGNSYNEQFF. CDR3 in DNA: TGTGCCAGCAGCACACAGGGGAACTCCTACAATGAGCAGTTCTTC. Together with reference TRBV9 and TRBJ2-1, the CDR3 gives the full variable domain: DSGVTQTPKHLITATGQRVTLRCSPRSGDLSVYWYQQSLDQGLQFLIQYYNGEERAKGNILERFSAQQFPDLHSELNLSSLELGDSALYFCASSTQGNSYNEQFFGPGTRLTVL.

This chain connects TRBV5-6 to TRBJ1-3; 7 bases line up with TRBD1. CDR3 length: 16 residues. The J segment lost 6 bases and the V segment lost 1 base, leaving 10 bases of the junction unmatched. CDR1 and CDR2 (germline): SGHDT, YYEEEE. The CDR3: CASSLNRSGGLNTIYF. CDR3 coding DNA: TGTGCCAGCAGCTTGAATCGTTCAGGGGGATTAAACACCATATATTTT.

This chain uses TRBV27 with TRBJ2-1; no firm D call. The CDR3 length is 12 residues. V dropped 10 bases and J dropped 6 bases, with 13 bases sitting between them. CDR1 is MNHEY, CDR2 SMNVEV, per germline (reference sequence). The DNA for the CDR3 is TGTGCCACCTCGGAGCGAGGCAATGAGCAGTTCTTC. Its protein product is CATSERGNEQFF.

This chain connects TRBV19 to TRBJ2-5, with TRBD2 matching over 11 bases. V was clipped by 4 bases and J by 4 bases; unmatched bases: 5. The CDR3 loop spans 15 amino acids. CDR1 and CDR2 (germline): LNHDA, SQIVND (reference sequence). DNA of the CDR3: TGTGCCAGTAGTACCCCTAGCGGGGGGACAGAGACCCAGTACTTC. This translates into CASSTPSGGTETQYF.

This clone showed up just once. V is TRBV5-5 and J is TRBJ1-5, with D possibly TRBD1 on 6 matching bases. V was trimmed by 0 bases and J by 2 bases, leaving 9 bases between them. This CDR3 spans 15 amino acids. Looked up from germline, CDR1 is SGHKS and CDR2 is YYEKEE (reference sequence). The CDR3 spells CASSLGGLRNQPQHF. The CDR3, as DNA: TGTGCCAGCAGCTTGGGGGGGCTGCGCAATCAGCCCCAGCATTTT.

Only one count was recorded for this clone. Other nucleotide sequences in the sample specify the same CDR3. The V and J genes are TRBV19 and TRBJ2-5; D remains ambiguous. Germline CDR1 and CDR2: LNHDA and SQIVND (reference sequence). CDR3 length: 12 amino acids. V was trimmed by 6 bases and J by 5 bases, leaving 10 bases between them. The CDR3 DNA reads TGTGCCAGTAGCATCGCCGGGGAGACCCAGTACTTC. This codes for CASSIAGETQYF.

This clone was seen only once. This chain connects TRBV11-2 to TRBJ2-4; D perhaps matches TRBD1 (5 bases). The ends were cut back, 1 base at V and 7 bases at J, with 17 bases in the middle. Germline V CDR1 and CDR2: SGHAT, FQNNGV. CDR3 length: 16 amino acids. CDR3 DNA: TGTGCCAGCAGCTTAGCCCCCCGGGCAGGGCCGAACATTCAGTACTTC. Residues: CASSLAPRAGPNIQYF.

The chain employs TRBV2 and TRBJ1-1; D unresolved. This CDR3 region has 13 residues. Germline assignment: CDR1 SNHLY and CDR2 FYNNEI. The ends were cut back, 7 bases at V and 6 bases at J, with 15 bases in the middle. DNA of the CDR3: TGTGCCAGCATTTATACCGCAGGCCCTGAAGCTTTCTTT. The encoded protein is CASIYTAGPEAFF.

This chain uses TRBV29-1 with TRBJ1-1, with 10 bases fitting TRBD1. Germline V gene data show CDR1 as SQVTM and CDR2 as ANQGSEA. The junction had 7 bases not matched to a gene; V was cut back by 7 bases and J by 5 bases. This CDR3 spans 13 amino acids. CDR3 loop: CSARDRGGTEAFF. The CDR3, as DNA: TGCAGCGCCCGGGACAGGGGTGGTACTGAAGCTTTCTTT.

The chain links TRBV5-1 to TRBJ2-1; 15 bases are a match to TRBD2. V was pared by 5 bases and J by 12 bases, with 9 bases of the junction left unmatched. CDR1 SGHRS and CDR2 YFSETQ come from the germline V gene. The CDR3 has 15 amino acids. The CDR3 bases are TGCGCCAGCAGAGTACCGGGACTAGCGGGGGGTCGGCAGTTCTTC. It encodes CASRVPGLAGGRQFF.

V and J are TRBV7-9 and TRBJ2-7; possible D gene TRBD1, 7 bases. V lost 7 bases and J lost 5, with 24 bases in between. Germline lookup yields CDR1 SEHNR and CDR2 FQNEAQ (reference sequence). CDR3 size: 16 residues. The CDR3 reads CASIPSRGAPFNEQYF. CDR3 DNA sequence: TGTGCCAGCATCCCATCCAGGGGGGCCCCATTCAACGAGCAGTACTTC.

The V and J genes are TRBV28 and TRBJ1-2; D unclear. CDR1 is MDHEN and CDR2 is SYDVKM in the germline V gene. Trimming took off 1 base at V and 5 bases at J, with 17 bases between the two ends. This CDR3 spans 16 amino acids. The CDR3: CASSLSQVYSQYGYTF. The CDR3 coding sequence is TGTGCCAGCAGTTTATCCCAGGTCTACTCTCAATATGGCTACACCTTC.

The chain is built from TRBV12-3 or TRBV12-4 and TRBJ1-5; no reliable D call. V lost 1 base to trimming and J lost 5 bases, with 6 bases between them. This CDR3 is built from 13 residues. CDR3 sequence reads: CASSLGVHQPQHF. CDR3 in DNA: TGTGCCAGCAGTTTAGGAGTTCATCAGCCCCAGCATTTT.

The chain couples TRBV7-9 to TRBJ1-1; 10 bases are a match to TRBD1. Germline V CDR1 and CDR2: SEHNR, FQNEAQ (reference sequence). The CDR3 has 15 residues. Trimming took 5 bases from V and 3 from J; bases not matched to a gene: 6. CDR3 bases: TGTGCCAGCAGCCCCAGGACAGGGGGGGACACTGAAGCTTTCTTT. This codes for CASSPRTGGDTEAFF.

The CDR3 DNA follows: TGTGCCAGTAGTTTCCAGGGTTTGGCTGAAGCTTTCTTT. This codes for CASSFQGLAEAFF. V gene TRBV19 combines with J gene TRBJ1-1; a weak D match, TRBD1 (5 bases). The germline CDR1 and CDR2 sequences are LNHDA and SQIVND (reference sequence). The CDR3 runs 13 residues. The V end was cut by 5 bases, the J end by 6 bases, with 13 bases between.